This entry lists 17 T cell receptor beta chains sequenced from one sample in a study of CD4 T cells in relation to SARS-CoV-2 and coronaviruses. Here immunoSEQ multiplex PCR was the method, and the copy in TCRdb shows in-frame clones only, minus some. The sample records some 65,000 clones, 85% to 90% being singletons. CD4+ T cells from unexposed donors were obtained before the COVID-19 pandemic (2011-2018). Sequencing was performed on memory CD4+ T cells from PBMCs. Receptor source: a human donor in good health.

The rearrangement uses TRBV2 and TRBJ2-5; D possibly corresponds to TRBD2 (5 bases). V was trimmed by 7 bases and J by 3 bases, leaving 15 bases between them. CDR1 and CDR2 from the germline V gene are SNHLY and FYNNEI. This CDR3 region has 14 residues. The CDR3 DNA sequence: TGTGCCAGCATTAGGAGGTCGGGCGAAGAGACCCAGTACTTC. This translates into CASIRRSGEETQYF. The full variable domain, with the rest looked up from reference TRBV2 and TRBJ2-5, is EPEVTQTPSHQVTQMGQEVILRCVPISNHLYFYWYRQILGQKVEFLVSFYNNEISEKSEIFDDQFSVERPDGSNFTLKIRSTKLEDSAMYFCASIRRSGEETQYFGPGTRLLVL.

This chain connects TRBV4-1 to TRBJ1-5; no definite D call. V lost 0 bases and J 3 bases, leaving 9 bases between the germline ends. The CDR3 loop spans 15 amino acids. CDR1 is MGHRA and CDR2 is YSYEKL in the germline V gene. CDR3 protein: CASSQEWRDNQPQHF. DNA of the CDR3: TGCGCCAGCAGCCAAGAATGGAGGGACAATCAGCCCCAGCATTTT.

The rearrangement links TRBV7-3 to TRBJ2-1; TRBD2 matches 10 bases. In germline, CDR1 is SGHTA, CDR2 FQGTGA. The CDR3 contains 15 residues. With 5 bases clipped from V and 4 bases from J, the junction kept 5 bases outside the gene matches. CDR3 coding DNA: TGTGCCAGCAGCACAACTAGCGGGGCTTACAATGAGCAGTTCTTC. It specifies CASSTTSGAYNEQFF.

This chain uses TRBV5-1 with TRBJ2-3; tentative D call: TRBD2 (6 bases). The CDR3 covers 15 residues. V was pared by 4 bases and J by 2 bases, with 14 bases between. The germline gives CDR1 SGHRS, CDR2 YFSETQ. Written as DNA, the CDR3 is TGCGCCAGCAGCGGGGGAGGCGGGAACACAGATACGCAGTATTTT. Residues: CASSGGGGNTDTQYF.

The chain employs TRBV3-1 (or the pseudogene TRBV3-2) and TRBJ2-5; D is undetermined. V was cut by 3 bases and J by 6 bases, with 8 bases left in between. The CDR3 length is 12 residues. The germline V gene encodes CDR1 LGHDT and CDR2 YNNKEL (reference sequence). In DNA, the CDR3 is TGTGCCAGCAGCCAGTGGTCGCAGACCCAGTACTTC. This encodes CASSQWSQTQYF.

Here the CDR3 reads CAWTGQHNQPQHF. The CDR3 coding sequence is TGTGCCTGGACCGGACAGCACAATCAGCCCCAGCATTTT. V and J are TRBV30 and TRBJ1-5, with D tentatively TRBD1 (6 bases). V was clipped by 4 bases and J by 3 bases, with 10 bases between them. The germline V gene has CDR1 GTSNPN and CDR2 SVGIG (reference sequence). This CDR3 has 13 residues.

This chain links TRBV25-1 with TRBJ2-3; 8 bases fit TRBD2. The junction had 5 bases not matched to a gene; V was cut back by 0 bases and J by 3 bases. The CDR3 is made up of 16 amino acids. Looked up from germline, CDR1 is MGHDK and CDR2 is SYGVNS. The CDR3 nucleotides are TGTGCCAGCAGTGAATATGGGACTAGAGGAACAGATACGCAGTATTTT. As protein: CASSEYGTRGTDTQYF. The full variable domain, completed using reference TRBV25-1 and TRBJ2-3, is EADIYQTPRYLVIGTGKKITLECSQTMGHDKMYWYQQDPGMELHLIHYSYGVNSTEKGDLSSESTVSRIRTEHFPLTLESARPSHTSQYLCASSEYGTRGTDTQYFGPGTRLTVL.

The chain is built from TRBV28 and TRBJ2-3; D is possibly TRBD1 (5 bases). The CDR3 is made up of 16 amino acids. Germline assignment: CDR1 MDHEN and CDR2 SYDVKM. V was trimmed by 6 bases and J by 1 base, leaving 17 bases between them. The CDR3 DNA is TGTGCCAGCAGCCAGGGCCTTTCCACCGGCACAGATACGCAGTATTTT. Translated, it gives CASSQGLSTGTDTQYF.

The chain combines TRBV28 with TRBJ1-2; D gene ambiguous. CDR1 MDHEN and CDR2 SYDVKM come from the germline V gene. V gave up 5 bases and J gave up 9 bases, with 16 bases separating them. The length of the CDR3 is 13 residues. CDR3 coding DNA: TGTGCCAGCAGTCCGGACGTCCTGCATAGCTACACCTTC. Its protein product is CASSPDVLHSYTF.

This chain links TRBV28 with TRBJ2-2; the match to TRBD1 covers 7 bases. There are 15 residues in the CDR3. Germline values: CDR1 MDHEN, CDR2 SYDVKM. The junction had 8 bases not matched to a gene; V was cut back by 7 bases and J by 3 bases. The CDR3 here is CASTPRTGDTGELFF. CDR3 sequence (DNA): TGTGCCAGCACCCCGCGGACAGGCGACACCGGGGAGCTGTTTTTT.

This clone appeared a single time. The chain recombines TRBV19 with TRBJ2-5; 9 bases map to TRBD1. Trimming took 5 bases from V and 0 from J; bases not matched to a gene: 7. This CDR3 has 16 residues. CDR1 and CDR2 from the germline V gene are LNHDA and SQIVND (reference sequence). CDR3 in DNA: TGTGCCAGTAGTTTAGGGGGGACAGGGAACCAAGAGACCCAGTACTTC. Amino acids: CASSLGGTGNQETQYF.

This CDR3 is CASSPRTGRTDEQYF. CDR3 in DNA: TGTGCCAGCAGCCCTCGGACAGGGAGGACGGACGAGCAGTACTTC. This chain uses TRBV4-2 with TRBJ2-7, with 8 nucleotides matching TRBD1. Germline CDR1 is LGHNA and CDR2 is YNFKEQ. V lost 4 bases and J lost 5; bases outside the gene matches: 10. CDR3 length: 15 amino acids.

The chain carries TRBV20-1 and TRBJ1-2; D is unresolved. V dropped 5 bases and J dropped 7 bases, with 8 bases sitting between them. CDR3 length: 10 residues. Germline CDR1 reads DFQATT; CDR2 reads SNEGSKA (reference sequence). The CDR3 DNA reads TGCAGTGCTCATTCCGGTGGCTACACCTTC. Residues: CSAHSGGYTF.

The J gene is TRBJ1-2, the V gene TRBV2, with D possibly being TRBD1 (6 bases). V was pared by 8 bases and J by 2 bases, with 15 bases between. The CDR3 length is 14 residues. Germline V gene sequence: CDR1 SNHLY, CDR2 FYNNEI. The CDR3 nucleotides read TGTGCCAGCGCTAACGTCGGGGGCAACTATGGCTACACCTTC. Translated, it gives CASANVGGNYGYTF.

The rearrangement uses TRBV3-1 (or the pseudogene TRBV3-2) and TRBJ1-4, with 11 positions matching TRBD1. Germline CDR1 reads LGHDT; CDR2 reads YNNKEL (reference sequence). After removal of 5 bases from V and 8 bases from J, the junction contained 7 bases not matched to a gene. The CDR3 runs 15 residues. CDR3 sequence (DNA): TGTGCCAGCAGCGGGACAGGGGGTAGTTTGGAAAAACTGTTTTTT. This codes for CASSGTGGSLEKLFF.

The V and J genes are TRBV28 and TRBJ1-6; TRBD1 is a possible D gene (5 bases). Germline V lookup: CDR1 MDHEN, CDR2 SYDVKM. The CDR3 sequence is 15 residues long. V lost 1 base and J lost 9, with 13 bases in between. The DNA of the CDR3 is TGTGCCAGCAGTTTATTGGGGGGAGGTCGTTCACCCCTCCACTTT. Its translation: CASSLLGGGRSPLHF.

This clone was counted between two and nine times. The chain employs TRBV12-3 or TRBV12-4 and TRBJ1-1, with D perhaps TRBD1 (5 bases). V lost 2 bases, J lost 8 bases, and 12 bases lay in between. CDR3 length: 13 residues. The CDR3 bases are TGTGCCAGCAGTTTAACTAGGGGCAACGAAGCTTTCTTT. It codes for CASSLTRGNEAFF.